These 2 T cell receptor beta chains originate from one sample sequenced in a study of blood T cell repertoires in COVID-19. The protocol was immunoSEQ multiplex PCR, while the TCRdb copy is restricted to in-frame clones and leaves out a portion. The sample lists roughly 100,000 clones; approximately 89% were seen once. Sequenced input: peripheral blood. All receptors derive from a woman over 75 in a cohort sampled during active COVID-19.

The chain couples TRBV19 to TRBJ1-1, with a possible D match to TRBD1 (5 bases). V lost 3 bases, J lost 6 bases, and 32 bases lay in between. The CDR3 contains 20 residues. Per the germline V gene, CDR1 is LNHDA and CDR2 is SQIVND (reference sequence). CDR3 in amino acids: CASSIRSIPPTVVQYPEAFF. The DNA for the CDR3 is TGTGCCAGTAGTATCAGAAGTATCCCACCGACAGTTGTACAGTACCCTGAAGCTTTCTTT.

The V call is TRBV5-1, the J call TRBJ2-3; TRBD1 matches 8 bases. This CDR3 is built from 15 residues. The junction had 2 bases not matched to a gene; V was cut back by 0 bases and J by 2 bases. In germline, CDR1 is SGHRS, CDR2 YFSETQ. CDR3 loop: CASSLADRATDTQYF. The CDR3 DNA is TGCGCCAGCAGCTTGGCGGACAGGGCCACAGATACGCAGTATTTT.